Following are 19 T cell receptor beta chains from one sample sequenced in a study of T cells in localized non-small cell lung cancer. The assay was immunoSEQ multiplex PCR, and TCRdb's table has in-frame clones only and misses some. The table includes 25,000 to 30,000 clones, approximately 90% detected once. The material sequenced was peripheral blood, taken before any cancer treatment. Every receptor here comes from a female donor older than 55 with stage I lung adenocarcinoma.

The chain employs TRBV27 and TRBJ1-2; D perhaps matches TRBD1 (5 bases). This CDR3 has 14 amino acids. V lost 0 bases and J 6 bases, leaving 11 bases between the germline ends. Germline V gene sequence: CDR1 MNHEY, CDR2 SMNVEV (reference sequence). CDR3 nucleotide sequence: TGTGCCAGCAGTTTATCGGCAGGGCTAGATGGCTACACCTTC. Amino acid sequence: CASSLSAGLDGYTF.

The chain couples TRBV2 to TRBJ2-1; D is unresolved. The CDR3 is made up of 14 amino acids. Deletions cut 4 bases from V and 4 bases from J, with 11 bases between. Looked up from germline, CDR1 is SNHLY and CDR2 is FYNNEI. This CDR3 is CASSVEQIYNEQFF. The CDR3 DNA reads TGTGCCAGCAGTGTGGAACAGATTTACAATGAGCAGTTCTTC.

This sequence joins TRBV5-1 and TRBJ2-5; no clear D. Germline CDR1 and CDR2: SGHRS and YFSETQ. The CDR3 length is 15 residues. V lost 1 base and J 3 bases, leaving 13 bases between the germline ends. CDR3 DNA sequence: TGCGCCAGCAGCTTGTATAGTCGGGCGGAAGAGACCCAGTACTTC. Translated, it gives CASSLYSRAEETQYF.

The chain carries TRBV7-9 and TRBJ1-5; D is possibly TRBD1 (5 bases). V lost 6 bases to trimming and J lost 3 bases, with 12 bases between them. CDR3 length equals 14 residues. Germline loops: CDR1 SEHNR, CDR2 FQNEAQ (reference sequence). The CDR3 here is CASSSQTVNQPQHF. CDR3 in DNA: TGTGCCAGCAGTTCACAGACAGTCAATCAGCCCCAGCATTTT. Full variable domain (outside the CDR3, taken from reference TRBV7-9 and TRBJ1-5): DTGVSQNPRHKITKRGQNVTFRCDPISEHNRLYWYRQTLGQGPEFLTYFQNEAQLEKSRLLSDRFSAERPKGSFSTLEIQRTEQGDSAMYLCASSSQTVNQPQHFGDGTRLSIL.

CDR3 in amino acids: CASSIRQNTEAFF. For the CDR3, the DNA is TGTGCCAGTAGTATCCGACAGAACACTGAAGCTTTCTTT. This rearrangement joins TRBV19 to TRBJ1-1; D is uncertain. Germline V gene lookup returns CDR1 LNHDA and CDR2 SQIVND (reference sequence). Trimming removed 3 bases at V and 1 base at J, with 6 bases between. The length of the CDR3 is 13 residues.

The chain has TRBV7-3 and TRBJ2-1; D unclear. The V gene lost 8 bases and the J gene lost 2 bases, with 13 bases spanning the gap. This CDR3 is 14 amino acids long. Germline CDR1 is SGHTA and CDR2 is FQGTGA. CDR3 sequence (DNA): TGTGCCAGCGCCAGAAGTATAACCTACAATGAGCAGTTCTTC. It specifies CASARSITYNEQFF.

The chain carries TRBV5-6 and TRBJ2-5, with no clear D. There are 11 residues in the CDR3. Trimming shortened V by 2 bases and J by 5 bases, and 4 bases separated the two germline ends. Looked up from germline, CDR1 is SGHDT and CDR2 is YYEEEE. The CDR3 nucleotides are TGTGCCAGCAGCTTTAGGGAGACCCAGTACTTC. This sequence encodes CASSFRETQYF.

The chain combines TRBV15 with TRBJ1-2; D gene uncertain. Trimming cost V 8 bases and J 1 base, with 20 bases left between them. Looked up from germline, CDR1 is LNHNV and CDR2 is YYDKDF (reference sequence). The CDR3 is 16 amino acids. The chain's CDR3 is CATLSATNRLNYGYTF. CDR3 nucleotide sequence: TGTGCCACCCTTAGTGCGACAAATCGACTTAACTATGGCTACACCTTC. The variable domain in full, with the rest retrieved from reference TRBV15 and TRBJ1-2, is DAMVIQNPRYQVTQFGKPVTLSCSQTLNHNVMYWYQQKSSQAPKLLFHYYDKDFNNEADTPDNFQSRRPNTSFCFLDIRSPGLGDTAMYLCATLSATNRLNYGYTFGSGTRLTVV.

The chain uses TRBV4-2 and TRBJ2-1; 9 bases match TRBD1. This CDR3 spans 18 amino acids. Germline CDR1 is LGHNA and CDR2 is YNFKEQ. V lost 0 bases and J lost 6; bases outside the gene matches: 12. CDR3 protein: CASSQDALQGARSNEQFF. Written as DNA, the CDR3 is TGTGCCAGCAGCCAAGACGCCCTACAGGGGGCACGGAGCAATGAGCAGTTCTTC.

This rearrangement joins TRBV19 to TRBJ2-5; possible D gene TRBD2, 5 bases. Trimming took 5 bases from V and 7 from J, leaving 14 bases between them. This CDR3 comprises 13 residues. Germline lookup yields CDR1 LNHDA and CDR2 SQIVND (reference sequence). The CDR3 loop is CASSFGRDGTQYF. CDR3 sequence (DNA): TGTGCCAGTAGTTTCGGACGGGATGGGACCCAGTACTTC.

This chain links TRBV5-1 with TRBJ2-1; unclear D gene. The V and J ends lost 0 bases and 9 bases respectively, with 10 bases between them. Germline CDR1 reads SGHRS; CDR2 reads YFSETQ. The CDR3 is 13 residues long. CDR3 in amino acids: CASSLVPRTEQFF. The CDR3 coding sequence is TGCGCCAGCAGCTTGGTGCCCCGTACTGAGCAGTTCTTC.

This chain joins TRBV28 and TRBJ1-5; D remains unclear. V was shortened by 2 bases and J by 5 bases, with 7 bases between the two germline ends. The CDR3 loop spans 13 amino acids. CDR1 is MDHEN, CDR2 SYDVKM, per germline. CDR3 region: CASSLPGDQPQHF. CDR3 DNA: TGTGCCAGCAGTTTACCGGGAGATCAGCCCCAGCATTTT.

CDR3 in amino acids: CSVLKGLGGYTF. Here the CDR3 DNA reads TGCAGCGTTCTGAAGGGGTTGGGTGGCTACACCTTC. The chain carries TRBV29-1 and TRBJ1-2; D is perhaps TRBD1 (5 bases). The length of the CDR3 is 12 residues. V gave up 5 bases and J gave up 7 bases, with 14 bases separating them. The germline gives CDR1 SQVTM, CDR2 ANQGSEA.

This clone was observed a single time. The V gene is TRBV11-2, the J gene TRBJ2-1; maybe TRBD2 (5 bases). In germline, CDR1 is SGHAT, CDR2 FQNNGV. Trimming took off 3 bases at V and 8 bases at J, with 11 bases between the two ends. CDR3 size: 13 residues. The CDR3 DNA is TGTGCCAGCAGCTTGGCAGGTAGCGATGAGCAGTTCTTC. Its translation: CASSLAGSDEQFF.

The chain joins TRBV6-5 to TRBJ2-7; TRBD2 might be the D (6 bases). The CDR3 consists of 12 residues. V was pared by 11 bases and J by 7 bases, with 18 bases between. The germline V gene encodes CDR1 MNHEY and CDR2 SVGAGI. The CDR3 DNA reads as TGTGCCTCTCGCGGGACGGCTGGGGAGCAGTACTTC. Its protein product is CASRGTAGEQYF.

V usage is TRBV18 and J usage is TRBJ2-1, with TRBD2 identical over 10 bases. The CDR3 spans 14 residues. Germline trimming cut 2 bases from V and 5 bases from J; bases unmatched to any gene: 0. Germline V gives CDR1 KGHSH, CDR2 LQKENI. The CDR3 DNA is TGTGCCAGCTCACCAACTAGCGGGAACAATGAGCAGTTCTTC. Translated, it gives CASSPTSGNNEQFF.

The rearrangement uses TRBV19 and TRBJ2-7; TRBD1 might be the D (5 bases). V shed 5 bases and J shed 1 base, with 18 bases lying between them. CDR3 length: 16 amino acids. Looked up from germline, CDR1 is LNHDA and CDR2 is SQIVND (reference sequence). CDR3 in amino acids: CASSAASRVGSYEQYF. The DNA of the CDR3 is TGTGCCAGTAGTGCGGCGAGCAGGGTGGGTTCCTACGAGCAGTACTTC.

The chain links TRBV27 to TRBJ1-1; D unresolved. This CDR3 has 14 amino acids. Trimming shortened V by 8 bases and J by 3 bases, and 16 bases separated the two germline ends. Germline CDR1 MNHEY, CDR2 SMNVEV (reference sequence). CDR3 sequence: CASSWANGYTEAFF. The CDR3 nucleotides read TGTGCCAGCTCCTGGGCCAATGGGTACACTGAAGCTTTCTTT.

V and J are TRBV7-9 and TRBJ2-3; 9 bases fit TRBD2. Losses at the gene ends were 5 bases for V and 1 base for J; bases not matched to a gene: 7. This CDR3 spans 16 amino acids. Germline-derived CDR1 and CDR2 are SEHNR and FQNEAQ (reference sequence). In nucleotides, the CDR3 is TGTGCCAGCAGCCGATTAGCGGGAGTGGGCACAGATACGCAGTATTTT. Translating gives CASSRLAGVGTDTQYF.